The 23 T cell receptor beta chains listed next were all sequenced from one sample in a study of response to subunit inactivated influenza vaccine. TCRdb redid the calling of the RT-PCR reads with MiXCR, one entry per CDR3 protein. The table has under 750,000 distinct CDR3 sequences, 12% seen once; the top ten hold roughly a tenth. The sample consisted of PBMCs from blood, taken on the day of vaccination. These receptors were collected from a man between 45 and 60 years old who received an inactivated influenza vaccine.

The chain couples TRBV28 to TRBJ2-1, with 9 bases that match TRBD1. CDR1 and CDR2 (germline): MDHEN, SYDVKM. The V segment lost 9 bases and the J segment 4 bases; nucleotides outside the gene matches: 10. The CDR3 sequence is 15 residues long. Here the CDR3 DNA reads TGTGCCAGTAGAAATGCGGGACAGGGATACAATGAGCAGTTCTTC. Protein product: CASRNAGQGYNEQFF. The whole variable domain, remainder taken from reference TRBV28 and TRBJ2-1, is DVKVTQSSRYLVKRTGEKVFLECVQDMDHENMFWYRQDPGLGLRLIYFSYDVKMKEKGDIPEGYSVSREKKERFSLILESASTNQTSMYLCASRNAGQGYNEQFFGPGTRLTVL.

This chain links TRBV6-2 or TRBV6-3 with TRBJ2-7, with D hard to call. This CDR3 has 11 amino acids. CDR1 and CDR2 (germline): MNHEY, SVGEGT. With 8 bases removed from V and 6 bases from J, the gap between germline ends came to 11 bases. DNA for the CDR3: TGTGCCAGCTACGAGGACGGCGAGCAGTACTTC. Its protein product is CASYEDGEQYF.

The chain is built from TRBV20-1 and TRBJ1-2; weak D call: TRBD1 (6 bases). This CDR3 spans 13 amino acids. Between the trimmed V and J ends, which lost 6 bases and 3 bases, there was a span of 14 bases. Germline assignment: CDR1 DFQATT and CDR2 SNEGSKA (reference sequence). The CDR3 coding sequence is TGCAGTGCGAACAGAGACAGGTACTATGGCTACACCTTC. As protein: CSANRDRYYGYTF.

Only a few counts were recorded for this clonotype. The chain carries TRBV11-1 and TRBJ2-1; no clear D. The germline CDR1 and CDR2 sequences are SGHAT and FQDESV (reference sequence). The CDR3 spans 14 residues. V lost 0 bases and J lost 10, with 13 bases in between. The CDR3 bases are TGTGCCAGCAGCTTAGCCGCGACCCCAATAGAGCAGTTCTTC. Translated: CASSLAATPIEQFF.

The chain has TRBV3-1 and TRBJ2-1; TRBD2 matches 8 bases. The J segment lost 0 bases and the V segment lost 8 bases, leaving 3 bases of the junction unmatched. CDR1 is LGHDT and CDR2 is YNNKEL in the germline V gene (reference sequence). The CDR3 sequence is 14 residues long. CDR3 sequence: CASGGTSSYNEQFF. The DNA of the CDR3 is TGTGCCAGCGGTGGGACTAGCTCCTACAATGAGCAGTTCTTC.

This clonotype was seen many times. The chain links TRBV20-1 to TRBJ2-3; D possibly corresponds to TRBD2 (6 bases). V lost 5 bases, J lost 1 base, and 13 bases lay in between. This CDR3 has 14 residues. Germline CDR1 is DFQATT and CDR2 is SNEGSKA (reference sequence). The CDR3 DNA is TGCAGTGCTGCCGGCGGGGATGGCACAGATACGCAGTATTTT. This encodes CSAAGGDGTDTQYF.

The chain uses TRBV20-1 and TRBJ2-3, with TRBD1 matching over 7 bases. The germline V gene encodes CDR1 DFQATT and CDR2 SNEGSKA (reference sequence). With V trimmed by 4 bases and J by 2 bases, 6 bases remained unmatched. There are 14 residues in the CDR3. In DNA, the CDR3 is TGCAGTGCTACATTACAGGGGACCACAGATACGCAGTATTTT. This translates into CSATLQGTTDTQYF.

This clonotype was observed many times. This rearrangement joins TRBV7-8 to TRBJ1-1; the D gene is possibly TRBD1 (5 bases). The CDR3 loop spans 15 amino acids. CDR1 and CDR2 from the germline V gene are SGHVS and FQNEAQ. V lost 1 base and J lost 1, with 10 bases in between. The CDR3 region has the DNA TGTGCCAGCAGCTTAGTAACAGGAGGGAACACTGAAGCTTTCTTT. It specifies CASSLVTGGNTEAFF.

V and J are TRBV6-1 and TRBJ2-7, with 8 positions matching TRBD1. The germline V gene has CDR1 MNHNS and CDR2 SASEGT. The CDR3 totals 14 residues. V shed 6 bases, J shed 9 bases, and the junction held 13 bases outside the gene matches. CDR3: CASSQKTGDGRQYF. The DNA of the CDR3 is TGTGCCAGCAGCCAAAAGACAGGGGACGGTCGGCAGTACTTC.

This clonotype was seen a handful of times. The J gene is TRBJ2-5, the V gene TRBV6-1; a possible D gene is TRBD1 (5 bases). Germline V lookup: CDR1 MNHNS, CDR2 SASEGT. CDR3 length: 14 amino acids. V lost 4 bases, J lost 7 bases, and 16 bases lay in between. The CDR3 DNA reads TGTGCCAGCAGTGGACAGTTAAATCAGGGGACCCAGTACTTC. Amino acid sequence: CASSGQLNQGTQYF.

At least ten counts were recorded for this clonotype. The chain employs TRBV6-5 and TRBJ1-1; the match to TRBD1 covers 9 bases. The germline CDR1 and CDR2 sequences are MNHEY and SVGAGI. CDR3 length equals 14 residues. The V gene end was trimmed by 4 bases and the J gene end by 3 bases; junction bases not matched to a gene: 3. This CDR3 is CASSLTGGDTEAFF. The CDR3 DNA follows: TGTGCCAGCAGTTTGACAGGGGGGGACACTGAAGCTTTCTTT.

This clonotype has a handful of counts. This chain connects TRBV20-1 to TRBJ2-3, with 9 bases fitting TRBD2. This CDR3 is 13 amino acids long. The germline V gene encodes CDR1 DFQATT and CDR2 SNEGSKA (reference sequence). Here the CDR3 reads CSHLAGTTDTQYF. In DNA, the CDR3 is TGCAGCCACCTAGCGGGGACCACAGATACGCAGTATTTT.

The chain carries TRBV11-3 and TRBJ2-2; 7 positions match TRBD2. Germline values: CDR1 SGHNT, CDR2 YENEEA. The ends lost 5 bases at V and 4 bases at J; junction bases unmatched: 7. The CDR3 runs to 15 residues. In DNA form, the CDR3 reads TGTGCCAGCAGCCCTGGCGGGAGTTCCACCGGGGAGCTGTTTTTT. Its protein product is CASSPGGSSTGELFF.

V usage is TRBV28 and J usage is TRBJ2-7; 9 positions agree with TRBD1. The CDR3 contains 15 residues. With V trimmed by 5 bases and J by 5 bases, 10 bases remained unmatched. The germline gives CDR1 MDHEN, CDR2 SYDVKM. CDR3 in amino acids: CASSTTGGILDEQYF. The CDR3 DNA reads as TGTGCCAGCAGTACGACAGGGGGTATTTTGGACGAGCAGTACTTC.

The chain carries TRBV6-2 or TRBV6-3 and TRBJ2-1, with 9 bases that match TRBD2. This CDR3 is 16 amino acids long. The germline gives CDR1 MNHEY, CDR2 SVGEGT. Germline trimming cut 0 bases from V and 7 bases from J; bases unmatched to any gene: 7. The CDR3, as DNA: TGTGCCAGCAGTTACTCACGCGGGAGGGCCGGGAATGAGCAGTTCTTC. It encodes CASSYSRGRAGNEQFF.

V and J are TRBV4-3 and TRBJ2-5, with D possibly matching TRBD1 (5 bases). The CDR3 length is 13 residues. Trimming took off 4 bases at V and 5 bases at J, with 11 bases between the two ends. Per the germline V gene, CDR1 is LGHNA and CDR2 is YSLEER. DNA of the CDR3: TGCGCCAGCAGCCCCAGGGTTAGGGAGACCCAGTACTTC. It codes for CASSPRVRETQYF.

A word on this clonotype: A read error may produce the germline difference seen at one junction end. The CDR3 is CASSSWLGKSF. The CDR3, as DNA: TGTGCCAGCAGCTCTTGGTTAGGGAAAAGCTTC. This chain links TRBV7-9 with TRBJ2-7; D is ambiguous. This CDR3 is built from 11 residues. Germline-derived CDR1 and CDR2 are SEHNR and FQNEAQ (reference sequence).

This clonotype has a count of ten or more. The chain links TRBV12-3 or TRBV12-4 to TRBJ2-2; D is possibly TRBD1 (6 bases). Trimming shortened V by 3 bases and J by 5 bases, and 25 bases separated the two germline ends. The CDR3 covers 19 residues. CDR3 bases: TGTGCCAGCAGTTTTTGGCTTTCTGCTAAGAAGCAGGGGACCGGGGAGCTGTTTTTT. Protein sequence: CASSFWLSAKKQGTGELFF.

The V and J genes are TRBV27 and TRBJ2-1; tentatively, D is TRBD2 (6 bases). The CDR3 totals 14 residues. Trimming pared 3 bases from V and 4 bases from J, leaving 10 bases between. Germline V gene lookup returns CDR1 MNHEY and CDR2 SMNVEV (reference sequence). The CDR3 DNA is TGTGCCAGCAGTTTGGTAGCGGCGTACAATGAGCAGTTCTTC. Amino acids: CASSLVAAYNEQFF.

The chain carries TRBV4-2 and TRBJ2-7, with D possibly matching TRBD1 (5 bases). Trimming removed 1 base from V and 5 bases from J, with 18 bases in between. The CDR3 consists of 16 residues. Germline V CDR1 and CDR2: LGHNA, YNFKEQ. CDR3 loop: CASSQGAAGSLDEQYF. The DNA for the CDR3 is TGTGCCAGCAGCCAAGGGGCAGCAGGGTCCCTCGACGAGCAGTACTTC.

This clonotype came up many times. V and J are TRBV27 and TRBJ2-1; D might be TRBD2 (5 bases). CDR1 MNHEY and CDR2 SMNVEV come from the germline V gene (reference sequence). The ends were cut back, 5 bases at V and 8 bases at J, with 16 bases in the middle. The CDR3 has 14 residues. CDR3 nucleotide sequence: TGTGCCAGCAGTCCTTCGACTGCGGGCGATGAGCAGTTCTTC. This codes for CASSPSTAGDEQFF.

This clonotype came up a few times. The gene calls are TRBV4-3 and TRBJ2-2; TRBD2 agrees at 10 bases. Germline V lookup: CDR1 LGHNA, CDR2 YSLEER. J gave up 0 bases and V 2 bases, and 3 bases lay outside the gene matches. CDR3 length equals 17 residues. The CDR3 loop is CASSQRLAGANTGELFF. DNA for the CDR3: TGCGCCAGCAGCCAAAGGCTAGCGGGAGCGAACACCGGGGAGCTGTTTTTT.

The table lists this clonotype with a few counts. This chain connects TRBV28 to TRBJ1-1, with D unresolved. The V gene lost 2 bases and the J gene lost 7 bases, with 17 bases spanning the gap. CDR1 and CDR2 (germline): MDHEN, SYDVKM. CDR3 length: 15 residues. The CDR3 loop reads CASSLPAGSSGEAFF. DNA of the CDR3: TGTGCCAGCAGTTTACCGGCAGGCAGTTCGGGTGAAGCTTTCTTT.